A selection of T cell receptor beta chains follows, all from one sample in a study of blood T cell repertoires in COVID-19. Sequencing was performed with immunoSEQ multiplex PCR; in TCRdb, only in-frame clones are kept and a portion is missing. The profile shows hundreds of thousands of clones, approximately 90% of them singletons. The sequenced material came from peripheral blood. The source is a man aged 35 to 55 with acute or convalescent COVID-19. Each CDR3 is given with its conserved first and last residue.

J: TRBJ1-1; V: TRBV5-1; CDR3: CASRDPGQQGGVVAFF
J: TRBJ1-1; V: TRBV20-1; CDR3: CSAKPGVVAFF
J: TRBJ2-1; V: TRBV5-6; CDR3: CASSSLAVNEQFF
J: TRBJ1-1; V: TRBV5-1; CDR3: CASSQQGPNTEAFF
J: TRBJ2-3; V: TRBV2; CDR3: CASSRRTLITDTQYF
J: TRBJ2-2; V: TRBV7-6; CDR3: CASSPTVPGSYITGELFF
J: TRBJ2-7; V: TRBV6-6; CDR3: CASSDKAYEQYF
J: TRBJ1-1; V: TRBV6-5; CDR3: CASGMGPNTEAFF
J: TRBJ1-1; V: TRBV5-6; CDR3: CASSLGSAAFF
J: TRBJ1-1; V: TRBV5-1; CDR3: CASSPDSYTEAFF
J: TRBJ2-1; V: TRBV6-5; CDR3: CASSYAGGPYDEQFF
J: TRBJ2-7; V: TRBV3-1/TRBV3-2; CDR3: CASSLVPGQGAEPYEQYF
J: TRBJ2-1; V: TRBV7-8; CDR3: CASSFASGGYNEQFF
J: TRBJ1-2; V: TRBV12-3/TRBV12-4; CDR3: CASSRGSNYGYTF
J: TRBJ2-2; V: TRBV6-5; CDR3: CASRGQYTGELFF
J: TRBJ1-1; V: TRBV11-2; CDR3: CASSRTGGDTEAFF
J: TRBJ2-7; V: TRBV11-2; CDR3: CASSLLTGGYEQYF
J: TRBJ2-1; V: TRBV4-2; CDR3: CASSRSGGANNEQFF
J: TRBJ1-5; V: TRBV7-2; CDR3: CASSLATGAQVQPQHF
J: TRBJ2-1; V: TRBV6-5; CDR3: CASSLTGFSYNEQFF
J: TRBJ1-5; V: TRBV6-6; CDR3: CASSWGQGVSPQHF
J: TRBJ2-1; V: TRBV3-1/TRBV3-2; CDR3: CASSQLPGGSYNEQFF